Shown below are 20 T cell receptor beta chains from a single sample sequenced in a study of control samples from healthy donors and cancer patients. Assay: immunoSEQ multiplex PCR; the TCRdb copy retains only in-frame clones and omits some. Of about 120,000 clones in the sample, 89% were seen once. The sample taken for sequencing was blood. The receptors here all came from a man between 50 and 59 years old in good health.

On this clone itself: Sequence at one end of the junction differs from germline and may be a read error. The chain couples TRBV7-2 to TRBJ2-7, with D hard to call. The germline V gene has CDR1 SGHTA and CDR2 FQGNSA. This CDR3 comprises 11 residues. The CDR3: CASSQLYGQYF. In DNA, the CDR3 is TGTGCCAGCAGCCAGTTATACGGGCAGTACTTC.

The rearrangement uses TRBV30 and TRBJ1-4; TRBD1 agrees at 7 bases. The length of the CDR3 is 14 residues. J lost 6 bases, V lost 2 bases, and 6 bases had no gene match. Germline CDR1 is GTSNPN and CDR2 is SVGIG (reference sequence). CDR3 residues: CAWSSRRGHEKLFF. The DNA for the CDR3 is TGTGCCTGGAGTTCGAGGAGGGGGCATGAAAAACTGTTTTTT.

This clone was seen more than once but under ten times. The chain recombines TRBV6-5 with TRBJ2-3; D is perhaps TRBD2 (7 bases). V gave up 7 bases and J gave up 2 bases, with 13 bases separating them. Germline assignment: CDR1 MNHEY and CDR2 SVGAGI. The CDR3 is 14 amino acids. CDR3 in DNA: TGTGCCAGCAAAGGGGGGGCTTACACAGATACGCAGTATTTT. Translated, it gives CASKGGAYTDTQYF.

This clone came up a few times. In nucleotides, the CDR3 is TGCAGTGCTAGTGCGGGACAGGGGACGAGCTACACCTTC. Protein product: CSASAGQGTSYTF. The chain employs TRBV20-1 and TRBJ1-2, with TRBD1 matching 10 bases. The CDR3 is made up of 13 amino acids. Unmatched junction bases numbered 7, after V lost 3 bases and J lost 9 bases. Per germline, CDR1 DFQATT and CDR2 SNEGSKA (reference sequence).

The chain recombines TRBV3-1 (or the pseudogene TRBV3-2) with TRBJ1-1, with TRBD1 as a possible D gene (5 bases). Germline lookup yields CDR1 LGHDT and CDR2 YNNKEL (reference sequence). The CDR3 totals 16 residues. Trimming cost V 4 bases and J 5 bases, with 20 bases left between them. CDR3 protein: CASSLVGGTSITEAFF. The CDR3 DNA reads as TGTGCCAGCAGCCTCGTCGGAGGGACTTCCATTACTGAAGCTTTCTTT.

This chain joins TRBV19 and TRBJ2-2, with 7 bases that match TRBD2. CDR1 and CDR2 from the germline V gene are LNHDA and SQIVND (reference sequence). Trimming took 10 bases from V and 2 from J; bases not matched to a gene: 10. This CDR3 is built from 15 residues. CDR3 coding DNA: TGTGCCATCTCGAGTCCGGGGGGTAACACCGGGGAGCTGTTTTTT. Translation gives CAISSPGGNTGELFF.

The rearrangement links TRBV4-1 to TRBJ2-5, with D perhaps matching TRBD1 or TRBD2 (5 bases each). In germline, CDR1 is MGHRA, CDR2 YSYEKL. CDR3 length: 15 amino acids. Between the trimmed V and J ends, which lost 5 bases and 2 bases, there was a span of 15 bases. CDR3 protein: CASSSGPQTQETQYF. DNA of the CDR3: TGCGCCAGCAGCTCGGGACCCCAAACTCAAGAGACCCAGTACTTC.

CDR3 nucleotide sequence: TGTGCCAGCATACGGGAGGGGACGGATTCACCCCTCCACTTT. This translates into CASIREGTDSPLHF. This chain links TRBV21-1 with TRBJ1-6. TRBV21-1 is a listed pseudogene. The CDR3 extends over 14 amino acids.

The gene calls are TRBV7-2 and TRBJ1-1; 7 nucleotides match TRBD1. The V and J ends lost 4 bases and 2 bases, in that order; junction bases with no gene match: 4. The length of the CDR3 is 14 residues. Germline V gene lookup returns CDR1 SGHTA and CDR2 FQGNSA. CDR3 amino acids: CASSWGQINTEAFF. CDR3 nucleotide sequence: TGTGCCAGCAGCTGGGGACAGATTAACACTGAAGCTTTCTTT.

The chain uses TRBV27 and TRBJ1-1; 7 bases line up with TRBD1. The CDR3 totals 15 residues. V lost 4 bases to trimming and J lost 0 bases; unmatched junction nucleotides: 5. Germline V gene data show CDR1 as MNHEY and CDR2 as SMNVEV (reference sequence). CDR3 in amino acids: CASSSTGALNTEAFF. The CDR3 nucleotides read TGTGCCAGCAGTTCTACAGGGGCCCTGAACACTGAAGCTTTCTTT.

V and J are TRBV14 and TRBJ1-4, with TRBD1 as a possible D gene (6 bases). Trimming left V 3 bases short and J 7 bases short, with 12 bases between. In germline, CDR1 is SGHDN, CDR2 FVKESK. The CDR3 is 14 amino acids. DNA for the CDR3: TGTGCCAGCAGCCAGGACAGCTCAATTGAAAAACTGTTTTTT. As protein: CASSQDSSIEKLFF.

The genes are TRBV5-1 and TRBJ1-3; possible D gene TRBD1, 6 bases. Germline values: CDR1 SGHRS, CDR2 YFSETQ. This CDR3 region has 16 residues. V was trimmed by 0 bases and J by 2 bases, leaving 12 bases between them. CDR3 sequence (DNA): TGCGCCAGCAGCTTGGGGGGGCCGGAGGCTGGAAACACCATATATTTT. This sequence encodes CASSLGGPEAGNTIYF.

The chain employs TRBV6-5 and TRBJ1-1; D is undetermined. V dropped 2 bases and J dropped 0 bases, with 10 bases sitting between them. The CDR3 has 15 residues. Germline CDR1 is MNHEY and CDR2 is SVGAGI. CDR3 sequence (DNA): TGTGCCAGCAGTTACCTTCCACGGATGAACACTGAAGCTTTCTTT. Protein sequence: CASSYLPRMNTEAFF.

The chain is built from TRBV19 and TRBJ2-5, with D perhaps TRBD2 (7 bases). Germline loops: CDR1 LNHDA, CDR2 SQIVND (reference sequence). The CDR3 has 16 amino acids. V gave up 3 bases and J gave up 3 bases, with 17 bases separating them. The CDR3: CASSMPSGGPKETQYF. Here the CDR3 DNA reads TGTGCCAGTAGTATGCCGTCGGGGGGCCCGAAAGAGACCCAGTACTTC.

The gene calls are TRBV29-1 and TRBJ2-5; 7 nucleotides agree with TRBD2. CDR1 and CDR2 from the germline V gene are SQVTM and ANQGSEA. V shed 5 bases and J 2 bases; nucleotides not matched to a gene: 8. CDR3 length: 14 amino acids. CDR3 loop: CSVSERGLQETQYF. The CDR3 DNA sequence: TGCAGCGTTAGTGAGCGGGGTTTACAAGAGACCCAGTACTTC. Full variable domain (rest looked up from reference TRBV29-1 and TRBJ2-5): SAVISQKPSRDICQRGTSLTIQCQVDSQVTMMFWYRQQPGQSLTLIATANQGSEATYESGFVIDKFPISRPNLTFSTLTVSNMSPEDSSIYLCSVSERGLQETQYFGPGTRLLVL.

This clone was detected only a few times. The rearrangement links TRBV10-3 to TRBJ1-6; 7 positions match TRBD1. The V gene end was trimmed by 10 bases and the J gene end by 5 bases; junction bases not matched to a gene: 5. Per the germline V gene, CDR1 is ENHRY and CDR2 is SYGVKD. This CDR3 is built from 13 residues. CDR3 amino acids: CATRGTDNSPLHF. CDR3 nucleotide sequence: TGTGCCACCAGGGGGACGGATAATTCACCCCTCCACTTT.

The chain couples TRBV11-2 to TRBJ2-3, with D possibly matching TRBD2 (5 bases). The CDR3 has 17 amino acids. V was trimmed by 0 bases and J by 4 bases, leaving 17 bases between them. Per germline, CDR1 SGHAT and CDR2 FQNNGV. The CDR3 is CASSLEGDYGYADTQYF. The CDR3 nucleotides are TGTGCCAGCAGCTTAGAGGGAGACTATGGGTACGCAGATACGCAGTATTTT.

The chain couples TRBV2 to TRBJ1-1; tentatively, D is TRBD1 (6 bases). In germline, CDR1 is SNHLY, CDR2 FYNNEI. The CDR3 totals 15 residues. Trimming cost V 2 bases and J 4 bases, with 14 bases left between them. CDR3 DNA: TGTGCCAGCAGTGAAAGACCAGGGGTGGGCACTGAAGCTTTCTTT. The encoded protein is CASSERPGVGTEAFF.

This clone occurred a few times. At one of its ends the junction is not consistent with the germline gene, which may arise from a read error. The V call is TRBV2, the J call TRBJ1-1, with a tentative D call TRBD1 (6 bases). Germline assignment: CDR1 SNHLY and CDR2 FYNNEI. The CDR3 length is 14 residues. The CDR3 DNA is TGTGCCAGCAGGGCGACGACAGGTCTCGCAGAGGAGATCTTT. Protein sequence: CASRATTGLAEEIF.

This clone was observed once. CDR3 sequence reads: CASSLGLAATDTQYF. CDR3 bases: TGTGCCAGCAGCTTAGGGCTAGCGGCCACAGATACGCAGTATTTT. This chain uses TRBV7-2 with TRBJ2-3; 7 bases fit TRBD2. V lost 1 base, J lost 2 bases, and 3 bases stayed unmatched. Germline assignment: CDR1 SGHTA and CDR2 FQGNSA. The CDR3 spans 15 residues.